This section outlines one T cell receptor (beta chain) sequence together with its context. Its target is unknown. Amplification of TCR alpha and beta CDR3 regions from RNA used iRepertoire nested multiplex PCR. Input was roughly 100-450 ng of tissue mRNA or PBMC total RNA. MiXCR was run by TCRdb on the multiplex PCR reads, yielding one entry per CDR3 protein. This sample has 300,000 to 400,000 distinct CDR3 sequences; more than 35% occur once, and the top ten carry 12%. The sample originates from a study of glioma-infiltrating T cells. Across the study: WHO grade II oligodendrogliomas or astrocytomas, plus non-recurrent WHO grade IV glioblastomas, were sampled. Glioma patients had dexamethasone for six or fewer days before surgery. Study-level points and caveats: Non-neoplastic patients had below-expected tissue-blood divergence, while all gliomas exceeded expectation.

The CDR3 consists of 17 residues. CDR1 is MNHNS and CDR2 is SASEGT in the germline V gene. With V trimmed by 5 bases and J by 4 bases, 14 bases remained unmatched. The V gene is TRBV6-1, the J gene TRBJ2-1; 7 bases fit TRBD2. The receptor was isolated from a human donor with low-grade glioma or glioblastoma, undergoing nonglioma brain surgery, or in good health (not recorded which). The material sequenced was glioma tissue, nonneoplastic brain tissue, or PBMCs (not recorded which). CDR3 loop: CASSHRRAGEGYNEQFF. The CDR3 DNA follows: TGTGCCAGCAGTCATAGGAGGGCGGGAGAAGGTTACAATGAGCAGTTCTTC.